This TCR beta chain was sequenced during a study of T cell repertoires in cytomegalovirus infection. Germline V lookup: CDR1 MNHEY, CDR2 SMNVEV (reference sequence). V was pared by 2 bases and J by 5 bases, with 13 bases between. The CDR3 is 14 amino acids. Regarding this clonotype: Its specificity is unknown.

In TCRdb, the reads were re-called with MiXCR into one record per CDR3 protein. The table shows about 140,000 distinct CDR3 sequences, with about 32% occurring only once. This receptor was identified in a human donor in good health (CMV status not recorded). Some clones in this sample may be carry-over from other donors' samples. The chain has TRBV27 and TRBJ2-7; D possibly corresponds to TRBD1 (6 bases). Material: CD8+ T cells from cultured PBMCs, obtained from culture after CMV antigen stimulation. CDR3 nucleotide sequence: TGTGCCAGCAGTTTACAAACAGGGTCCCACGAGCAGTACTTC. This gives the protein CASSLQTGSHEQYF.